Presented here are 30 T cell receptor beta chains from one specimen sequenced in a study of technical replicates of blood from several donors. Measured with immunoSEQ multiplex PCR; TCRdb has only the in-frame clones, and not every one. The sample has approximately 73,000 clones; about nine tenths are singletons. The source material was T cells isolated from PBMCs. The origin of the receptors is a human donor in good health.

V gene TRBV7-6 combines with J gene TRBJ2-3, with D maybe TRBD2 (5 bases). Germline V gene lookup returns CDR1 SGHVS and CDR2 FNYEAQ. The CDR3 is 15 residues long. V shed 1 base and J shed 6 bases, with 14 bases lying between them. The DNA for the CDR3 is TGTGCCAGCAGCTTAGGGTTTCCCGGCGGGGATACGCAGTATTTT. Its translation is CASSLGFPGGDTQYF.

The CDR3 DNA is TGTGCCAGCAGCTTAGTTAGGACAGGGTCCTACGAGCAGTACTTC. Translated: CASSLVRTGSYEQYF. The chain employs TRBV7-4 and TRBJ2-7; 8 bases line up with TRBD1. V lost 1 base to trimming and J lost 1 base; unmatched junction nucleotides: 3. CDR1 SGHVT and CDR2 SQSDAQ come from the germline V gene. The CDR3 has 15 residues.

The rearrangement uses TRBV5-6 and TRBJ2-3; 13 nucleotides align to TRBD2. V dropped 6 bases and J dropped 8; count of bases not matched to a gene: 12. Looked up from germline, CDR1 is SGHDT and CDR2 is YYEEEE. There are 16 residues in the CDR3. CDR3 in amino acids: CASNLGGLAGVSTQYF. Here the CDR3 DNA reads TGTGCCAGCAACCTGGGAGGACTAGCGGGAGTGTCTACGCAGTATTTT. The full variable domain, rest sourced from reference TRBV5-6 and TRBJ2-3, is DAGVTQSPTHLIKTRGQQVTLRCSPKSGHDTVSWYQQALGQGPQFIFQYYEEEERQRGNFPDRFSGHQFPNYSSELNVNALLLGDSALYLCASNLGGLAGVSTQYFGPGTRLTVL.

This clone was detected once. The chain recombines TRBV30 with TRBJ2-5; D is perhaps TRBD2 (6 bases). The germline CDR1 and CDR2 sequences are GTSNPN and SVGIG (reference sequence). Trimming left V 2 bases short and J 5 bases short, with 12 bases between. CDR3 size: 13 residues. The CDR3 protein is CAWSPTRTETQYF. CDR3 coding DNA: TGTGCCTGGAGTCCGACTAGGACCGAGACCCAGTACTTC.

The genes are TRBV5-1 and TRBJ2-1; 7 bases agree with TRBD2. CDR1 and CDR2 (germline): SGHRS, YFSETQ. The CDR3 spans 16 residues. The V gene end was trimmed by 4 bases and the J gene end by 6 bases; junction bases not matched to a gene: 13. The CDR3 protein is CASSLFASGEGNEQFF. The CDR3 region has the DNA TGCGCCAGCAGCCTTTTCGCTAGCGGAGAAGGCAATGAGCAGTTCTTC.

This chain uses TRBV28 with TRBJ1-2; D gene unclear. Between the trimmed V and J ends, which lost 3 bases and 2 bases, there was a span of 10 bases. Germline CDR1 MDHEN, CDR2 SYDVKM. The CDR3 totals 14 residues. CDR3 sequence (DNA): TGTGCCAGCAGTTTTTTACAGTCGAACTATGGCTACACCTTC. This encodes CASSFLQSNYGYTF.

The chain carries TRBV7-3 and TRBJ2-1, with D hard to call. This CDR3 is built from 16 residues. The germline CDR1 and CDR2 sequences are SGHTA and FQGTGA. The germline V and J ends were trimmed by 5 bases and 0 bases, with 14 bases remaining between them. CDR3 coding DNA: TGTGCCAGCAGCCTCACCCTATTGAGCTCCTACAATGAGCAGTTCTTC. Amino acid sequence: CASSLTLLSSYNEQFF.

This clone was observed a single time. The chain has TRBV21-1 and TRBJ2-1; TRBD2, the table's D call, was not compared with the DNA. TRBV21-1 is described as a pseudogene. CDR3 length: 20 residues. CDR3 in amino acids: CASSDRPSSGGRAFLNEQFF. The CDR3 DNA is TGTGCCAGCAGCGATAGACCCTCCAGTGGCGGGAGGGCCTTTCTCAATGAGCAGTTCTTC.

The genes are TRBV28 and TRBJ1-1; a weak D match, TRBD1 (6 bases). V shed 5 bases and J shed 2 bases, with 21 bases lying between them. This CDR3 is built from 17 residues. Germline assignment: CDR1 MDHEN and CDR2 SYDVKM. The DNA for the CDR3 is TGTGCCAGCAGTCATCGAGTATGGACAGCCTTAAACACTGAAGCTTTCTTT. This codes for CASSHRVWTALNTEAFF.

The CDR3 sequence is CASSGSGRAPETQYF. The CDR3 bases are TGTGCCAGCAGCGGAAGCGGACGGGCCCCTGAGACCCAGTACTTC. The chain is built from TRBV9 and TRBJ2-5; D perhaps matches TRBD2 (5 bases). Trimming removed 3 bases from V and 5 bases from J, with 17 bases in between. Germline CDR1 SGDLS, CDR2 YYNGEE. The CDR3 spans 15 residues. Drawing the rest from reference TRBV9 and TRBJ2-5, the complete variable domain is DSGVTQTPKHLITATGQRVTLRCSPRSGDLSVYWYQQSLDQGLQFLIQYYNGEERAKGNILERFSAQQFPDLHSELNLSSLELGDSALYFCASSGSGRAPETQYFGPGTRLLVL.

This clone was observed once. The V call is TRBV28, the J call TRBJ2-2, with D possibly TRBD1 on 5 matching bases. This CDR3 has 15 residues. Germline V gives CDR1 MDHEN, CDR2 SYDVKM. Trimming removed 3 bases at V and 6 bases at J, with 14 bases between. CDR3 loop: CASSFTQGIAGELFF. In nucleotides, the CDR3 is TGTGCCAGCAGTTTTACGCAGGGTATCGCCGGGGAGCTGTTTTTT.

The sample holds a few counts of this clone. J is TRBJ2-7 and V is TRBV5-1, with 12 bases lining up with TRBD2. From germline, CDR1 is SGHRS and CDR2 YFSETQ. This CDR3 has 15 amino acids. V dropped 0 bases and J dropped 6; count of bases not matched to a gene: 4. Here the CDR3 DNA reads TGCGCCAGCAGCTTGGGACTAGCGGGAGTGGGCGAGCAGTACTTC. Protein: CASSLGLAGVGEQYF.

The chain couples TRBV6-5 to TRBJ2-3; D is unresolved. V was shortened by 6 bases and J by 3 bases, with 10 bases between the two germline ends. CDR1 and CDR2 from the germline V gene are MNHEY and SVGAGI. CDR3 length equals 13 residues. DNA for the CDR3: TGTGCCAGCAGACGTAGTTCTACAGATACGCAGTATTTT. Amino acid sequence: CASRRSSTDTQYF.

The chain uses TRBV7-2 and TRBJ2-7; a possible D gene is TRBD2 (6 bases). The V gene lost 8 bases and the J gene lost 7 bases, with 18 bases spanning the gap. Germline CDR1 SGHTA, CDR2 FQGNSA. The CDR3 has 13 amino acids. Here the CDR3 reads CASGTGVGDEQYF. The DNA of the CDR3 is TGTGCCAGCGGGACGGGAGTTGGGGATGAGCAGTACTTC.

This chain links TRBV13 with TRBJ1-2, with D perhaps matching TRBD1 (5 bases). V lost 3 bases, J lost 0 bases, and 11 bases lay in between. The CDR3 spans 15 residues. CDR1 PRHDT and CDR2 FYEKMQ come from the germline V gene (reference sequence). The CDR3 reads CASSFETAANYGYTF. CDR3 nucleotides: TGTGCCAGCAGCTTTGAGACAGCCGCTAACTATGGCTACACCTTC.

This chain joins TRBV27 and TRBJ1-1; D is perhaps TRBD1 (5 bases). Between the trimmed V and J ends, which lost 5 bases and 0 bases, there was a span of 10 bases. The length of the CDR3 is 14 residues. Per the germline V gene, CDR1 is MNHEY and CDR2 is SMNVEV (reference sequence). CDR3 in DNA: TGTGCCAGCAGTAAAGGGGCCTTGAACACTGAAGCTTTCTTT. Its protein is CASSKGALNTEAFF.

This chain connects TRBV30 to TRBJ2-1; 7 bases align to TRBD2. V dropped 2 bases and J dropped 10; count of bases not matched to a gene: 11. Germline V lookup: CDR1 GTSNPN, CDR2 SVGIG (reference sequence). The CDR3 has 14 residues. Here the CDR3 reads CAWSRKGTNSEQFF. The DNA for the CDR3 is TGTGCCTGGAGTAGAAAAGGGACTAACAGCGAGCAGTTCTTC.

The V and J genes are TRBV5-5 and TRBJ1-1; 7 nucleotides match TRBD1. The length of the CDR3 is 14 residues. V shed 1 base and J 5 bases; nucleotides not matched to a gene: 5. Per the germline V gene, CDR1 is SGHKS and CDR2 is YYEKEE (reference sequence). As DNA, the CDR3 is TGTGCCAGCAGCTTGAGCAGGGGGGTTACTGAAGCTTTCTTT. The encoded protein is CASSLSRGVTEAFF.

The V gene is TRBV19, the J gene TRBJ1-4; tentative D call: TRBD1 (5 bases). Trimming removed 2 bases at V and 6 bases at J, with 28 bases between. Germline loops: CDR1 LNHDA, CDR2 SQIVND (reference sequence). This CDR3 comprises 20 residues. The CDR3 here is CASSISRPGRGIVWDEKLFF. The CDR3 DNA is TGTGCCAGTAGTATAAGTCGCCCGGGACGGGGGATAGTTTGGGATGAAAAACTGTTTTTT.

This chain uses TRBV7-9 with TRBJ2-7; 7 bases fit TRBD1. This CDR3 is built from 11 residues. The J segment lost 5 bases and the V segment lost 5 bases, leaving 0 bases of the junction unmatched. In germline, CDR1 is SEHNR, CDR2 FQNEAQ (reference sequence). CDR3 nucleotides: TGTGCCAGCAGCGACAGGGACGAGCAGTACTTC. Translating it yields CASSDRDEQYF.

The rearrangement joins TRBV5-1 to TRBJ1-4; D is undetermined. CDR1 is SGHRS, CDR2 YFSETQ, per germline. Trimming took off 1 base at V and 7 bases at J, with 17 bases between the two ends. The CDR3 length is 16 residues. CDR3 sequence: CASSLRDSARGEKLFF. The CDR3 DNA sequence: TGCGCCAGCAGCTTGAGGGATTCGGCCCGGGGTGAAAAACTGTTTTTT.

This chain uses TRBV7-2 with TRBJ2-3, with 11 bases lining up with TRBD2. The CDR3 runs to 16 residues. Looked up from germline, CDR1 is SGHTA and CDR2 is FQGNSA. With V trimmed by 4 bases and J by 5 bases, 8 bases remained unmatched. The CDR3 region has the DNA TGTGCCAGCAGCTGGAGTAGCGGGAGGGCCGGAGATACGCAGTATTTT. Encoded protein: CASSWSSGRAGDTQYF.

The chain has TRBV28 and TRBJ1-5; 8 nucleotides agree with TRBD1. The CDR3 is 15 residues long. Germline V CDR1 and CDR2: MDHEN, SYDVKM. Trimming at V came to 3 bases and at J to 2 bases, leaving 3 bases not matched to a gene. CDR3 nucleotide sequence: TGTGCCAGCAGTTTCACAGGGGGAGGCAATCAGCCCCAGCATTTT. Translation gives CASSFTGGGNQPQHF. The entire variable domain, with the rest obtained from reference TRBV28 and TRBJ1-5, is as follows: DVKVTQSSRYLVKRTGEKVFLECVQDMDHENMFWYRQDPGLGLRLIYFSYDVKMKEKGDIPEGYSVSREKKERFSLILESASTNQTSMYLCASSFTGGGNQPQHFGDGTRLSIL.

The V call is TRBV2, the J call TRBJ2-2, with D perhaps TRBD1 (7 bases). Trimming removed 8 bases from V and 2 bases from J, with 15 bases in between. CDR1 SNHLY and CDR2 FYNNEI come from the germline V gene. This CDR3 is built from 15 residues. This CDR3 is CASDVQGGNTGELFF. The CDR3 region has the DNA TGTGCCAGCGACGTTCAGGGGGGAAACACCGGGGAGCTGTTTTTT.

The J gene is TRBJ2-7, the V gene TRBV30; TRBD1 aligns across 10 bases. The CDR3 length is 14 residues. Germline-derived CDR1 and CDR2 are GTSNPN and SVGIG (reference sequence). V was clipped by 4 bases and J by 9 bases; unmatched bases: 12. The CDR3 protein is CAWKGQGRVLGQYF. The CDR3 region has the DNA TGTGCCTGGAAGGGACAGGGGAGGGTATTAGGGCAGTACTTC.

The chain is built from TRBV2 and TRBJ1-2; possibly TRBD1 for D (5 bases). Germline loops: CDR1 SNHLY, CDR2 FYNNEI. Trimming took off 2 bases at V and 7 bases at J, with 11 bases between the two ends. The CDR3 consists of 13 residues. CDR3 protein: CASSERGVSGYTF. CDR3 sequence (DNA): TGTGCCAGCAGTGAAAGGGGTGTGAGTGGCTACACCTTC.

The chain links TRBV11-2 to TRBJ2-7, with 9 bases that match TRBD1. From germline, CDR1 is SGHAT and CDR2 FQNNGV. This CDR3 contains 15 residues. V was pared by 1 base and J by 2 bases, with 3 bases of the junction left unmatched. CDR3 nucleotide sequence: TGTGCCAGCAGCTTAGGGGACAGGGAGACCTACGAGCAGTACTTC. Its protein is CASSLGDRETYEQYF.

The V and J genes are TRBV27 and TRBJ2-7, with 7 bases matching TRBD2. CDR1 MNHEY and CDR2 SMNVEV come from the germline V gene (reference sequence). Trimming removed 8 bases from V and 6 bases from J; junction bases left unmatched: 7. This CDR3 spans 12 amino acids. The CDR3, as DNA: TGTGCCAGCGGGAATTGGGGGGGCGAGCAGTACTTC. Its protein product is CASGNWGGEQYF.

The CDR3 region is CASSPRTSGRDNEQFF. CDR3 sequence (DNA): TGTGCCAGCAGCCCCCGGACTAGCGGGAGGGACAATGAGCAGTTCTTC. The rearrangement links TRBV7-3 to TRBJ2-1, with 15 bases lining up with TRBD2. The V segment lost 5 bases and the J segment 5 bases; nucleotides outside the gene matches: 4. The germline CDR1 and CDR2 sequences are SGHTA and FQGTGA. The CDR3 spans 16 residues.

V usage is TRBV6-5 and J usage is TRBJ1-1; 9 bases align to TRBD1. Germline trimming cut 5 bases from V and 11 bases from J; bases unmatched to any gene: 3. CDR3 length equals 11 residues. CDR1 MNHEY and CDR2 SVGAGI come from the germline V gene. The DNA for the CDR3 is TGTGCCAGCAGTACAGGGGGCGAGGCTTTCTTT. Its translation: CASSTGGEAFF.